This T cell receptor beta chain came from a study of breast tumors, draining lymph nodes, adjacent tissues. Study-wide findings and caveats: Compared with lymph nodes, tumors were less diverse; compared with nontumor tissue, more.

Within the sample, this clonotype is medium-sized. Its antigen is unknown. TCRdb re-analysed the multiplex PCR reads in MiXCR, keeping a single row per CDR3 protein. The data show about 47,000 distinct CDR3 sequences, with roughly 23% seen just once and 6.5% to 8% held by the top ten. This TCR came from a female donor with breast cancer. Some clones in this sample may be carry-over from other donors' samples. The sequenced sample consisted of breast tumor tissue.

Written as DNA, the CDR3 is TGTGCCAGCAGCTTTGAGGGAGGCTATGAAAAACTGTTTTTT. It is translated as CASSFEGGYEKLFF. This chain joins TRBV7-9 and TRBJ1-4; D gene unclear. This CDR3 is built from 14 residues. The germline V gene has CDR1 SEHNR and CDR2 FQNEAQ (reference sequence). Deletions cut 3 bases from V and 6 bases from J, with 11 bases between.